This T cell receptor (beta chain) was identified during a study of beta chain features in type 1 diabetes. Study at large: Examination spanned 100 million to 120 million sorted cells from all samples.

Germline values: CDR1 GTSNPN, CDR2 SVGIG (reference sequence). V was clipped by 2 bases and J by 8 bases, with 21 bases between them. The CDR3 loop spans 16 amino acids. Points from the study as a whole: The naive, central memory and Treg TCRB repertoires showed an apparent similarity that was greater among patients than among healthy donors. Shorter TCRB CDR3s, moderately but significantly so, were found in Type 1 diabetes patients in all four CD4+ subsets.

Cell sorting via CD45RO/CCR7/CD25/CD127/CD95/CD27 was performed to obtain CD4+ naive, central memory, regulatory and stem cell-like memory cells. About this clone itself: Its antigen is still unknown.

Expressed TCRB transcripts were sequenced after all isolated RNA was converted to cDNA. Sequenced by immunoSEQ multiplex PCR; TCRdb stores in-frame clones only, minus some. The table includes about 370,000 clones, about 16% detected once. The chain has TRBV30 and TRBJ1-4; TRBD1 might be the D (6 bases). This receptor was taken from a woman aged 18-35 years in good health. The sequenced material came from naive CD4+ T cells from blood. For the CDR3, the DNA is TGTGCCTGGAGTCTATCGGAACAGGGTAGACGGGAAAAACTGTTTTTT. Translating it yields CAWSLSEQGRREKLFF.